These 21 T cell receptor beta chains originate from one sample sequenced in a study of PD-1 blockade in classical Hodgkin lymphoma. Every single patient, without exception, relapsed after autologous stem cell transplantation, and brentuximab vedotin exposure varied. By magnetic negative selection, CD4+ T cells were purified from thawed PBMCs. Method: immunoSEQ multiplex PCR; TCRdb's copy keeps in-frame clones and lacks some. Of approximately 25,000 clones in the sample, roughly 84% were seen once. The sequencing here drew on CD4+ T cells from blood, taken at baseline. These receptors were collected from a human donor with classical Hodgkin lymphoma.

V and J are TRBV4-2 and TRBJ2-7, with 8 nucleotides matching TRBD1. The CDR3 is 17 amino acids. Germline CDR1 is LGHNA and CDR2 is YNFKEQ. Losses at the gene ends were 0 bases for V and 3 bases for J; bases not matched to a gene: 10. In DNA form, the CDR3 reads TGTGCCAGCAGCCAAGATGGGTGGGTAACAGGGGGCTACGAGCAGTACTTC. It codes for CASSQDGWVTGGYEQYF.

This chain links TRBV15 with TRBJ2-1, with 10 bases fitting TRBD1. Germline V lookup: CDR1 LNHNV, CDR2 YYDKDF (reference sequence). The CDR3 sequence is 15 residues long. Trimming at V came to 1 base and at J to 5 bases, leaving 2 bases not matched to a gene. The CDR3 is CATSRGGTGDNEQFF. CDR3 in DNA: TGTGCCACCAGCAGAGGCGGGACAGGGGACAATGAGCAGTTCTTC.

This chain connects TRBV7-3 to TRBJ1-5; D remains unclear. Germline CDR1 and CDR2: SGHTA and FQGTGA. V lost 1 base and J lost 8, with 9 bases in between. There are 13 residues in the CDR3. CDR3 in amino acids: CASSLNGQEPQHF. The CDR3 DNA sequence: TGTGCCAGCAGCTTAAACGGCCAAGAGCCCCAGCATTTT. The full variable domain, rest sourced from reference TRBV7-3 and TRBJ1-5, is GAGVSQTPSNKVTEKGKYVELRCDPISGHTALYWYRQSLGQGPEFLIYFQGTGAADDSGLPNDRFFAVRPEGSVSTLKIQRTERGDSAVYLCASSLNGQEPQHFGDGTRLSIL.

The genes are TRBV5-4 and TRBJ1-2; a weak D match, TRBD1 (5 bases). The CDR3 extends over 18 amino acids. Trimming left V 4 bases short and J 1 base short, with 23 bases between. Germline V gene lookup returns CDR1 SGHNT and CDR2 YYREEE (reference sequence). The CDR3 protein is CASSLPVGEGVHNYGYTF. The DNA of the CDR3 is TGTGCCAGCAGCCTTCCAGTTGGGGAAGGGGTTCATAACTATGGCTACACCTTC.

The chain joins TRBV5-1 to TRBJ2-5; 9 nucleotides match TRBD1. V lost 2 bases to trimming and J lost 4 bases; unmatched junction nucleotides: 3. CDR1 and CDR2 (germline): SGHRS, YFSETQ. The CDR3 is made up of 14 amino acids. The CDR3 bases are TGCGCCAGCAGCTTCGGACAGGGGCTAGAGACCCAGTACTTC. Its protein product is CASSFGQGLETQYF.

This chain uses TRBV28 with TRBJ2-7; D might be TRBD1 or TRBD2, each matching 5 bases. Germline V CDR1 and CDR2: MDHEN, SYDVKM. V lost 4 bases and J 0 bases, leaving 10 bases between the germline ends. The CDR3 is 14 residues long. CDR3: CASSWGTDSYEQYF. CDR3 in DNA: TGTGCCAGCAGTTGGGGGACCGACTCCTACGAGCAGTACTTC.

J is TRBJ2-5 and V is TRBV6-6; 8 bases agree with TRBD2. The J segment lost 0 bases and the V segment lost 0 bases, leaving 3 bases of the junction unmatched. Germline-derived CDR1 and CDR2 are MNHNY and SVGAGI (reference sequence). CDR3 length: 16 residues. The CDR3 region has the DNA TGTGCCAGCAGTTACTCGGGCGGGGGGAACCAAGAGACCCAGTACTTC. As protein: CASSYSGGGNQETQYF.

The chain carries TRBV5-1 and TRBJ2-3; D unresolved. The CDR3 spans 13 residues. Looked up from germline, CDR1 is SGHRS and CDR2 is YFSETQ. Trimming left V 6 bases short and J 0 bases short, with 8 bases between. CDR3 protein: CASTVFSTDTQYF. Written as DNA, the CDR3 is TGCGCCAGCACGGTTTTTAGCACAGATACGCAGTATTTT.

This clone appeared a single time. The V call is TRBV19, the J call TRBJ1-2, with D maybe TRBD1 (6 bases). Germline-derived CDR1 and CDR2 are LNHDA and SQIVND (reference sequence). The CDR3 extends over 16 amino acids. Trimming left V 0 bases short and J 0 bases short, with 11 bases between. The CDR3 is CASSIEWDMANYGYTF. The CDR3 DNA is TGTGCCAGTAGTATAGAATGGGACATGGCTAACTATGGCTACACCTTC.

V gene TRBV18 combines with J gene TRBJ2-2, with 7 bases matching TRBD1. Germline V gene lookup returns CDR1 KGHSH and CDR2 LQKENI. The CDR3 spans 15 residues. V dropped 0 bases and J dropped 4; count of bases not matched to a gene: 2. This CDR3 reads CASSPPGQFTGELFF. DNA for the CDR3: TGTGCCAGCTCACCACCGGGACAGTTCACCGGGGAGCTGTTTTTT.

The rearrangement uses TRBV5-6 and TRBJ2-7, with 8 bases matching TRBD2. Germline V gene lookup returns CDR1 SGHDT and CDR2 YYEEEE. J was trimmed by 4 bases and V by 2 bases; bases with no gene match: 8. This CDR3 spans 15 amino acids. CDR3 nucleotides: TGTGCCAGCAGCTTAAGGGGGACTAGGAATTACGAGCAGTACTTC. It yields the protein CASSLRGTRNYEQYF. Drawing the rest from reference TRBV5-6 and TRBJ2-7, the complete variable domain is DAGVTQSPTHLIKTRGQQVTLRCSPKSGHDTVSWYQQALGQGPQFIFQYYEEEERQRGNFPDRFSGHQFPNYSSELNVNALLLGDSALYLCASSLRGTRNYEQYFGPGTRLTVT.

The gene calls are TRBV7-8 and TRBJ1-2; 8 positions agree with TRBD1. CDR1 and CDR2 from the germline V gene are SGHVS and FQNEAQ. Trimming at V came to 5 bases and at J to 4 bases, leaving 9 bases not matched to a gene. CDR3 length: 15 residues. The CDR3 DNA follows: TGTGCCAGCAGCGCCTCAGCCGGGACAGGCTATGGCTACACCTTC. Translation: CASSASAGTGYGYTF.

This rearrangement joins TRBV2 to TRBJ1-1; no clear D gene. The V gene lost 2 bases and the J gene lost 4 bases, with 8 bases spanning the gap. The CDR3 is made up of 13 amino acids. Germline CDR1 reads SNHLY; CDR2 reads FYNNEI. CDR3 bases: TGTGCCAGCAGTGAAATGGGAAGCACTGAAGCTTTCTTT. This codes for CASSEMGSTEAFF.

The gene calls are TRBV9 and TRBJ1-1; D gene ambiguous. The V end was cut by 0 bases, the J end by 0 bases, with 6 bases between. This CDR3 contains 14 residues. Per germline, CDR1 SGDLS and CDR2 YYNGEE. The CDR3 is CASSVGSMNTEAFF. In nucleotides, the CDR3 is TGTGCCAGCAGCGTAGGAAGCATGAACACTGAAGCTTTCTTT.

In regard to this clone: Sequence at one end of the junction differs from germline and may be a read error. The chain employs TRBV7-7 and TRBJ2-3; D unresolved. This CDR3 comprises 14 residues. Germline assignment: CDR1 SSHAT and CDR2 FNYEAQ (reference sequence). The CDR3 nucleotides read TGTGCTAGCAGCTTAGACCAGGGCACAGATACGCAGTATTTT. It is translated as CASSLDQGTDTQYF.

The CDR3 DNA reads TGCGCCAGCAGCGCCGAGAGCTCCTATAATTCACCCCTCCACTTT. Translated: CASSAESSYNSPLHF. The rearrangement uses TRBV5-1 and TRBJ1-6, with D unclear. CDR3 length equals 15 residues. The germline gives CDR1 SGHRS, CDR2 YFSETQ. Trimming took 4 bases from V and 0 from J, leaving 8 bases between them.

Here the CDR3 DNA reads TGTGCCAGCCGTAAGACGGGTCAGCCCCAGCATTTT. This gives the protein CASRKTGQPQHF. J is TRBJ1-5 and V is TRBV2; no clear D. The V and J ends lost 8 bases and 6 bases respectively, with 11 bases between them. CDR3 length: 12 residues. Germline CDR1 is SNHLY and CDR2 is FYNNEI.

The CDR3, as DNA: TGTGCCAGCTCACCCACATCAGGTCAGCCCCAGCATTTT. Translated, it gives CASSPTSGQPQHF. The chain has TRBV18 and TRBJ1-5; D unclear. Trimming shortened V by 3 bases and J by 6 bases, and 9 bases separated the two germline ends. The CDR3 has 13 amino acids. CDR1 is KGHSH and CDR2 is LQKENI in the germline V gene.

The rearrangement uses TRBV12-5 and TRBJ1-1; tentatively, D is TRBD1 (6 bases). Trimming left V 2 bases short and J 5 bases short, with 15 bases between. This CDR3 is built from 15 residues. Germline loops: CDR1 LGHNT, CDR2 FRNRAP. The CDR3 sequence is CASGLSLTGTTEAFF. Here the CDR3 DNA reads TGTGCTAGTGGTTTGTCCCTTACAGGGACGACTGAAGCTTTCTTT.

Only one count was recorded for this clone. The genes are TRBV7-6 and TRBJ1-1; D not resolved. Germline lookup yields CDR1 SGHVS and CDR2 FNYEAQ. This CDR3 is built from 13 residues. Trimming stripped 2 bases from V and 3 bases from J, with 7 bases between. In DNA form, the CDR3 reads TGTGCCAGCAGCTTACACATAGACACTGAAGCTTTCTTT. Protein: CASSLHIDTEAFF.

CDR3 loop: CASSPRVSDREYYGYTF. The CDR3 DNA reads TGTGCCAGCTCACCACGGGTCTCTGACCGAGAATACTATGGCTACACCTTC. The rearrangement joins TRBV18 to TRBJ1-2; no clear D gene. V lost 1 base and J lost 3, with 18 bases in between. There are 17 residues in the CDR3. From germline, CDR1 is KGHSH and CDR2 LQKENI.